These T cell receptor beta chains were read from a single sample in a study of T cell responses to AZD1222 COVID-19 vaccine. Libraries were prepared by immunoSEQ multiplex PCR; TCRdb keeps only in-frame clonotypes and omits some of them. The repertoire holds roughly 120,000 clones, with around 82% as singletons. The starting material was peripheral blood, obtained on day 0 of AZD1222 vaccination. These receptors originate from an adult in good health. The CDR3 runs from the conserved cysteine through the conserved F or W. Fields, in order: D gene, J gene, clone size, V gene, CDR3 protein, CDR3 DNA. A D gene is named only where the DNA matches it firmly. The size entry is marked missing in some rows and otherwise reads once, few, many or a size class.

.,TRBJ2-2,few,TRBV6-5,CASTRGETGELFF,TGTGCCAGCACGAGGGGGGAGACCGGGGAGCTGTTTTTT
.,TRBJ2-3,.,TRBV5-1,CASSLPASTDTQYF,TGCGCCAGCAGCTTGCCGGCTAGCACAGATACGCAGTATTTT
.,TRBJ1-5,.,TRBV12-3/TRBV12-4,CASNLLVYQPQHF,TGTGCCAGCAATCTCCTTGTGTATCAGCCCCAGCATTTT
.,TRBJ2-7,few,TRBV14,CASSQEGKGLYEQYF,TGTGCCAGCAGCCAAGAAGGGAAGGGCCTCTACGAGCAGTACTTC
.,TRBJ1-1,.,TRBV11-2,CASSVGRTSNTEAFF,TGTGCCAGCAGCGTAGGGAGGACTTCGAACACTGAAGCTTTCTTT
.,TRBJ1-2,.,TRBV7-2,CASSLGTGQYGYTF,TGTGCCAGCAGCTTAGGTACGGGACAATATGGCTACACCTTC
.,TRBJ1-5,once,TRBV27,CASSQGQPNQPQHF,TGTGCCAGCAGCCAAGGACAGCCCAATCAGCCCCAGCATTTT
.,TRBJ2-2,few,TRBV2,CASGLGGNTGELFF,TGTGCCAGCGGGTTGGGGGGTAACACCGGGGAGCTGTTTTTT
.,TRBJ1-2,.,TRBV24-1,CATSDPYGYTF,TGTGCCACCAGTGACCCGTATGGCTACACCTTC
.,TRBJ2-7,.,TRBV6-6,CASSGTDRSYEQYF,TGTGCCAGCAGTGGCACGGACAGAAGCTACGAGCAGTACTTC
.,TRBJ1-2,.,TRBV2,CASSGDGTYGYTF,TGTGCCAGCAGTGGGGATGGGACTTATGGCTACACCTTC
.,TRBJ2-7,.,TRBV28,CASSSDTPYEQYF,TGTGCCAGCAGCTCGGACACCCCCTACGAGCAGTACTTC
.,TRBJ1-6,.,TRBV28,CASSPGTFSPLHF,TGTGCCAGCAGTCCCGGGACTTTTTCACCCCTCCACTTT
.,TRBJ1-5,.,TRBV21-1,CASSRGQCENQPQHF,TGTGCCAGCAGCCGTGGACAGTGTGAGAATCAGCCCCAGCATTTT
.,TRBJ2-3,.,TRBV5-1,CASSFGAGLPDTQYF,TGCGCCAGCAGCTTCGGAGCAGGCCTCCCCGATACGCAGTATTTT
.,TRBJ2-3,.,TRBV12-3/TRBV12-4,CASSFRRDTQYF,TGTGCCAGCAGTTTTCGTAGAGATACGCAGTATTTT
.,TRBJ2-7,.,TRBV7-2,CASSPDPGTYEQYF,TGTGCCAGCAGCCCCGATCCGGGGACCTACGAGCAGTACTTC
.,TRBJ1-1,.,TRBV3-1/TRBV3-2,CASSQDPPRGTEAFF,TGTGCCAGCAGCCAAGATCCTCCCAGGGGCACTGAAGCTTTCTTT
TRBD2,TRBJ2-3,many,TRBV6-4,CASSTSGTDTQYF,TGTGCCAGCTCGACTAGCGGCACAGATACGCAGTATTTT
.,TRBJ1-2,.,TRBV18,CASSPTPTNYGYTF,TGTGCCAGCTCACCTACCCCAACCAACTATGGCTACACCTTC
.,TRBJ2-1,.,TRBV11-3,CASSRGAEYSEQFF,TGTGCCAGCAGCCGGGGGGCCGAGTATAGTGAGCAGTTCTTC
TRBD2,TRBJ2-7,.,TRBV15,CATRDPGGGSYEQYF,TGTGCCACCAGAGACCCTGGCGGGGGTTCCTACGAGCAGTACTTC
.,TRBJ1-5,.,TRBV2,CASSGKVLTQHF,TGTGCCAGCAGTGGAAAGGTCTTGACCCAGCATTTT
TRBD2,TRBJ2-5,.,TRBV2,CASSEADTASPTLWGLAPHF,TGTGCCAGCAGTGAAGCGGACACCGCTAGCCCAACATTGTGGGGACTAGCCCCACACTTC
.,TRBJ1-5,.,TRBV9,CASSVSGTDQPQHF,TGTGCCAGCAGCGTTTCGGGGACCGATCAGCCCCAGCATTTT
.,TRBJ2-6,.,TRBV12-3/TRBV12-4,CASSSGANVLTF,TGTGCCAGCTCCTCTGGGGCCAACGTCCTGACTTTC
.,TRBJ1-2,.,TRBV6-2/TRBV6-3,CASSTKLTGNYGYTF,TGTGCCAGCAGCACCAAACTAACAGGAAACTATGGCTACACCTTC
TRBD2,TRBJ2-7,.,TRBV28,CASSLSGLAVYEQYF,TGTGCCAGCAGTTTATCAGGACTAGCAGTCTACGAGCAGTACTTC
.,TRBJ1-2,.,TRBV5-6,CASSLDPGGYTF,TGTGCCAGCAGCTTGGACCCGGGCGGCTACACCTTC
.,TRBJ2-5,.,TRBV4-3,CASSQDAGAGETQYF,TGCGCCAGCAGCCAAGATGCGGGGGCAGGGGAGACCCAGTACTTC
.,TRBJ1-4,.,TRBV5-3,CARSLYATNEKLFF,TGTGCCAGAAGCTTGTATGCAACTAATGAAAAACTGTTTTTT
.,TRBJ1-3,.,TRBV15,CATSRDTPGVGNTIYF,TGTGCCACCAGCAGAGATACGCCAGGAGTAGGAAACACCATATATTTT
.,TRBJ2-2,.,TRBV24-1,CATSRDVNTGELFF,TGTGCCACATCTCGGGACGTTAACACCGGGGAGCTGTTTTTT
.,TRBJ2-5,.,TRBV7-9,CASSLGGSLGQETQYF,TGTGCCAGCAGCTTGGGTGGAAGCTTGGGGCAAGAGACCCAGTACTTC
.,TRBJ1-1,.,TRBV6-2/TRBV6-3,CASSYSTSGAEAFF,TGTGCCAGCAGTTACTCAACCTCAGGGGCTGAAGCTTTCTTT
TRBD1,TRBJ2-2,.,TRBV5-1,CASSLGQGRNTGELFF,TGCGCCAGCAGCCTCGGACAGGGAAGGAACACCGGGGAGCTGTTTTTT
.,TRBJ1-3,.,TRBV14,CASSQGIGNTIYF,TGTGCCAGCAGCCAGGGGATTGGAAACACCATATATTTT
.,TRBJ1-5,many,TRBV6-1,CASSETWDQPQHF,TGTGCCAGCAGTGAAACGTGGGATCAGCCCCAGCATTTT
TRBD1,TRBJ1-1,.,TRBV5-6,CASRLNRGRGSSFF,TGTGCCAGCAGGTTGAACAGGGGGCGAGGTAGTTCTTTCTTT
.,TRBJ2-7,.,TRBV24-1,CATTGETSSYEQYF,TGTGCCACCACCGGGGAGACTAGCTCCTACGAGCAGTACTTC
TRBD2,TRBJ2-3,.,TRBV19,CASSPPLSGGRDTQYF,TGTGCCAGTAGTCCCCCCCTAAGCGGGGGCCGCGATACGCAGTATTTT
TRBD2,TRBJ2-1,.,TRBV19,CASTSGGHTYNEQFF,TGTGCCAGTACCAGCGGGGGGCACACCTACAATGAGCAGTTCTTC
.,TRBJ1-5,.,TRBV20-1,CSASLGTNQPQHF,TGCAGTGCTAGTTTAGGGACCAATCAGCCCCAGCATTTT
.,TRBJ1-1,.,TRBV19,CASSISGRQNTEAFF,TGTGCCAGTAGTATAAGTGGACGGCAAAACACTGAAGCTTTCTTT
TRBD1,TRBJ1-4,.,TRBV6-6,CASSLNRGSEKLFF,TGTGCCAGCAGTTTAAACAGGGGAAGCGAAAAACTGTTTTTT
.,TRBJ2-5,.,TRBV5-1,CASSLQGTAWETQYF,TGCGCCAGCAGCTTGCAGGGCACCGCGTGGGAGACCCAGTACTTC
.,TRBJ1-1,.,TRBV16,CASSQSTRAEAFF,TGTGCCAGCAGCCAATCGACGCGAGCTGAAGCTTTCTTT
.,TRBJ1-2,.,TRBV28,CASSLGGTGSNYGYTF,TGTGCCAGCAGTTTGGGGGGGACGGGGTCTAACTATGGCTACACCTTC